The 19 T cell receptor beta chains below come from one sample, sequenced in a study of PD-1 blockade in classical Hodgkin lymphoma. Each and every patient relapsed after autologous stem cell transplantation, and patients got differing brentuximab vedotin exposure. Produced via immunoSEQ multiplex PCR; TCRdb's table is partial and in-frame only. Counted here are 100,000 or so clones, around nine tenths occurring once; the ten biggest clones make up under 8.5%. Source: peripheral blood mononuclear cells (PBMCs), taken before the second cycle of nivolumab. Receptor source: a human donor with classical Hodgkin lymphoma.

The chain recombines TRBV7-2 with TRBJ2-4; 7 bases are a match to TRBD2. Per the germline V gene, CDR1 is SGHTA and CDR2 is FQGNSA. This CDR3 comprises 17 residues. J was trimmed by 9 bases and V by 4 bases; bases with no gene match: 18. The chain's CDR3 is CASSSGTIETKRTIQYF. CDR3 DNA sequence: TGTGCCAGCAGCTCCGGGACTATCGAAACCAAAAGGACCATTCAGTACTTC.

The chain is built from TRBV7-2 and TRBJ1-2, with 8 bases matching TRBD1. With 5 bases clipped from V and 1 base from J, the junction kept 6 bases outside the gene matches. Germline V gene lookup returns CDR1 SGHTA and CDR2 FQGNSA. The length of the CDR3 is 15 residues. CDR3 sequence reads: CASSNQGALNYGYTF. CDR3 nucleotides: TGTGCCAGCAGCAATCAGGGGGCTCTTAACTATGGCTACACCTTC.

CDR3 nucleotides: TGTGCCAGCAGCCGAGCCACAGGGGGCGCACCCGGCTACACCTTC. Protein sequence: CASSRATGGAPGYTF. The genes are TRBV7-9 and TRBJ1-2, with 9 bases lining up with TRBD1. Germline trimming cut 5 bases from V and 8 bases from J; bases unmatched to any gene: 12. Germline V gene data show CDR1 as SEHNR and CDR2 as FQNEAQ (reference sequence). The length of the CDR3 is 15 residues.

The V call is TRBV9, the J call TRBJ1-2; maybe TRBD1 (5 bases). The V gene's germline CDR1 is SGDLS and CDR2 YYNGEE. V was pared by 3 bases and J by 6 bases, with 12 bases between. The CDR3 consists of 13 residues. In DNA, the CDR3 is TGTGCCAGCAGCGCTTACGAGACAGATGGCTACACCTTC. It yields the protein CASSAYETDGYTF.

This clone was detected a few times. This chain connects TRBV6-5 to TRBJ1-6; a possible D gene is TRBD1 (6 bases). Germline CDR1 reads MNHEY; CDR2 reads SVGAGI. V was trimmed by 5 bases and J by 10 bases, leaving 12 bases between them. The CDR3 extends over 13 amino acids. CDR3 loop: CASSQGGRSPLHF. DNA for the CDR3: TGTGCCAGCAGTCAAGGGGGTAGATCACCCCTCCACTTT.

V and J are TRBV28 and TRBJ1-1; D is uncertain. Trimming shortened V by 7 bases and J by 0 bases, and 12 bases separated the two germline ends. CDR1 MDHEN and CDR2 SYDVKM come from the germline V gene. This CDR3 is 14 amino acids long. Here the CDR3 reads CASTKTRLNTEAFF. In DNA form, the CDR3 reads TGTGCCAGCACCAAGACACGGTTGAACACTGAAGCTTTCTTT. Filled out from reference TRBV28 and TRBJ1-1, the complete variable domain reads DVKVTQSSRYLVKRTGEKVFLECVQDMDHENMFWYRQDPGLGLRLIYFSYDVKMKEKGDIPEGYSVSREKKERFSLILESASTNQTSMYLCASTKTRLNTEAFFGQGTRLTVV.

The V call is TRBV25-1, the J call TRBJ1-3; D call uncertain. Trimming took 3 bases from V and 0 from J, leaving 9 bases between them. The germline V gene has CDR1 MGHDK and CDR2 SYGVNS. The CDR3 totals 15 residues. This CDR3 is CASSEKQFSGNTIYF. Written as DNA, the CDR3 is TGTGCCAGCAGTGAGAAGCAGTTCTCTGGAAACACCATATATTTT.

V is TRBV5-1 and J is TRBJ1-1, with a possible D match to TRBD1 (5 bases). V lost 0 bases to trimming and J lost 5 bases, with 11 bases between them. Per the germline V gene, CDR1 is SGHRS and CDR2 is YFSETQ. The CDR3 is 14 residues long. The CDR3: CASSLAGPRTEAFF. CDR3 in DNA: TGCGCCAGCAGCTTGGCAGGGCCAAGGACTGAAGCTTTCTTT. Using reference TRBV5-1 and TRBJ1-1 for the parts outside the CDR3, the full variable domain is KAGVTQTPRYLIKTRGQQVTLSCSPISGHRSVSWYQQTPGQGLQFLFEYFSETQRNKGNFPGRFSGRQFSNSRSEMNVSTLELGDSALYLCASSLAGPRTEAFFGQGTRLTVV.

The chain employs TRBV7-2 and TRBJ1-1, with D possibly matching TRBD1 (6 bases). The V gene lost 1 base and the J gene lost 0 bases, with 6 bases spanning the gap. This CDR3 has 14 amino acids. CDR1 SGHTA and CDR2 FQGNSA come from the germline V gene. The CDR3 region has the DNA TGTGCCAGCAGCTTAGACAGGGTGAACACTGAAGCTTTCTTT. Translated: CASSLDRVNTEAFF. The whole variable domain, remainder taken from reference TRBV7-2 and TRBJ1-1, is GAGVSQSPSNKVTEKGKDVELRCDPISGHTALYWYRQSLGQGLEFLIYFQGNSAPDKSGLPSDRFSAERTGGSVSTLTIQRTQQEDSAVYLCASSLDRVNTEAFFGQGTRLTVV.

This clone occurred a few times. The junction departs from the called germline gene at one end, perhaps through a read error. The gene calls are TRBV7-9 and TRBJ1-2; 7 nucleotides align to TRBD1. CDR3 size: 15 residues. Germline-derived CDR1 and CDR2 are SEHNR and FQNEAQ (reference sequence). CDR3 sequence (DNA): TGTGCCAGCACCTTACAGGGGCCTATTCCCTATGGCTACACCTTC. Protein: CASTLQGPIPYGYTF.

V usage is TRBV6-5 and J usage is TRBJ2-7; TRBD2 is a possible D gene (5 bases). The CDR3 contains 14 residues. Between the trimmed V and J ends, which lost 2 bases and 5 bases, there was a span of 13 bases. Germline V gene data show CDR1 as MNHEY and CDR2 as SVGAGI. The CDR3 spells CASSYDRGRDEQYF. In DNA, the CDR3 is TGTGCCAGCAGTTACGACCGGGGAAGGGACGAGCAGTACTTC.

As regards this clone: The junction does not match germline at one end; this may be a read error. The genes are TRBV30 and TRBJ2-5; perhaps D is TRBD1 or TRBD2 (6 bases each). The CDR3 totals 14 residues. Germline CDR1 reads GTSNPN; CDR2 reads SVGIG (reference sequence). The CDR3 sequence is CAWSPLGGEEAQYF. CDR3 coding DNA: TGTGCCTGGAGTCCACTGGGGGGCGAAGAGGCCCAGTACTTC. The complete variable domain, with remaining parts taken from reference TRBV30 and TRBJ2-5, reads SQTIHQWPATLVQPVGSPLSLECTVEGTSNPNLYWYRQAAGRGLQLLFYSVGIGQISSEVPQNLSASRPQDRQFILSSKKLLLSDSGFYLCAWSPLGGEEAQYFGPGTRLLVL.

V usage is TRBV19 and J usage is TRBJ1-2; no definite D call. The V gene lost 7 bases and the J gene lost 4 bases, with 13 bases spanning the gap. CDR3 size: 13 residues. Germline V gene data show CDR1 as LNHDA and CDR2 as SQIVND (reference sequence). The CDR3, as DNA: TGTGCCAGTAAGGCGGGCAGAAGCTATGGCTACACCTTC. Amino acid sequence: CASKAGRSYGYTF.

The CDR3 sequence: CASSSPGQGRYGYTF. CDR3 nucleotides: TGTGCCAGCAGTTCCCCGGGACAGGGACGATATGGCTACACCTTC. This chain joins TRBV6-5 and TRBJ1-2; 9 nucleotides align to TRBD1. Germline lookup yields CDR1 MNHEY and CDR2 SVGAGI. This CDR3 has 15 residues. V lost 4 bases and J lost 5; bases outside the gene matches: 8.

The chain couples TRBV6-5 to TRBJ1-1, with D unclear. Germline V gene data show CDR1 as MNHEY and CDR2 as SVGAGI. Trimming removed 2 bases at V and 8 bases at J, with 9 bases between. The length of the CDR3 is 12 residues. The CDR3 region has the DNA TGTGCCAGCAGTTACAATGGCAGGGAAGCTTTCTTT. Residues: CASSYNGREAFF.

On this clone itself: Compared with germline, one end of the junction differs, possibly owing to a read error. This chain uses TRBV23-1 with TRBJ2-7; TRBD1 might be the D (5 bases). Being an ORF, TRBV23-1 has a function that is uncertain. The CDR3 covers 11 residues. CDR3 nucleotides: TGCGCCAGCAGTCAAAGGGGAACCGCCCGGTTC. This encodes CASSQRGTARF.

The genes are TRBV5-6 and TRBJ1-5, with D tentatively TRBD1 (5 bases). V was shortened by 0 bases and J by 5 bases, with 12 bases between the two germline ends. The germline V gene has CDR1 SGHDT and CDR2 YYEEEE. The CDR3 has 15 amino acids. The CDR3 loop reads CASSLDRRIDQPQHF. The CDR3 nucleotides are TGTGCCAGCAGCTTGGACAGGCGGATAGATCAGCCCCAGCATTTT.

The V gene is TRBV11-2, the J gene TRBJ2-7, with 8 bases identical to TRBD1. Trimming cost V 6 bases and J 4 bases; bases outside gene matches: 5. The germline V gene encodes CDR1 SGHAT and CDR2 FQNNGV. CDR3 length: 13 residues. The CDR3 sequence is CASSVGQVYEQYF. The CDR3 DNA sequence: TGTGCCAGCAGTGTGGGACAGGTATACGAGCAGTACTTC. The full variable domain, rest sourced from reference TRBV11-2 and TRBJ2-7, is EAGVAQSPRYKIIEKRQSVAFWCNPISGHATLYWYQQILGQGPKLLIQFQNNGVVDDSQLPKDRFSAERLKGVDSTLKIQPAKLEDSAVYLCASSVGQVYEQYFGPGTRLTVT.

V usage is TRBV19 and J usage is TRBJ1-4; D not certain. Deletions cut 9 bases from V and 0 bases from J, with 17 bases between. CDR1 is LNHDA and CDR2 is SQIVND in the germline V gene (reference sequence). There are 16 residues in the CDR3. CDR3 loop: CASAGMSVATNEKLFF. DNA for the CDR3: TGTGCCAGCGCCGGGATGAGCGTTGCAACTAATGAAAAACTGTTTTTT.